This entry concerns a single TCR beta chain. Its matching antigen is unknown. Here immunoSEQ multiplex PCR was the method, and the copy in TCRdb shows in-frame clones only, minus some. The profile shows about 24,000 clones, roughly 88% of them singletons. The data belong to a study of graft-versus-host responses after intestinal transplantation. As for the study in general: Grafts that recipients had were multivisceral, liver-intestinal, or isolated intestinal transplants. Uniformly, recipients were administered anti-thymocyte globulin induction with subsequent tacrolimus and steroids for about 3 years.

The CDR3 covers 12 residues. The germline V gene encodes CDR1 SGHDT and CDR2 YYEEEE. Trimming pared 4 bases from V and 8 bases from J, leaving 12 bases between. Broader study findings: Maximum circulating GvH clone levels tracked with early post-transplant HvG decreases. In recipient marrow, GvH clones were found, and some appeared first in ileum or blood.

Source: PBMCs, taken around 14 months after intestinal transplant. The TCR was taken from a human patient who received an intestinal transplant, so some T cells may come from the graft donor. The genes are TRBV5-6 and TRBJ1-1; tentative D call: TRBD1 (6 bases). CDR3 loop: CASSLFRGEAFF. As DNA, the CDR3 is TGTGCCAGCAGCCTTTTCAGGGGAGAAGCTTTCTTT.